One and the same sample provided the 21 T cell receptor beta chains below, sequenced in a study of T-cell memory formation after mild COVID-19. Each CDR3 protein gets one entry after TCRdb re-called the 5' RACE reads with MiXCR. The data show 300,000 to 400,000 distinct CDR3 sequences, around 21% seen once. The sequencing input was PBMCs or a T cell subset sorted from them (not recorded which). Receptors were obtained from an adult woman who had mild COVID-19 (a few samples of this study predate the infection). Cell type and time point are not known.

V usage is TRBV20-1 and J usage is TRBJ2-2; maybe TRBD2 (6 bases). The CDR3 is 15 residues long. With 0 bases removed from V and 4 bases from J, the gap between germline ends came to 12 bases. Germline CDR1 DFQATT, CDR2 SNEGSKA (reference sequence). In nucleotides, the CDR3 is TGCAGTGCTAGAGAGGAGGGAGTACTCACCGGGGAGCTGTTTTTT. The encoded protein is CSAREEGVLTGELFF.

The V gene is TRBV11-2, the J gene TRBJ1-1; TRBD1 matches 7 bases. The CDR3 consists of 13 residues. The germline V gene has CDR1 SGHAT and CDR2 FQNNGV. After removal of 3 bases from V and 6 bases from J, the junction contained 4 bases not matched to a gene. The CDR3 sequence: CASSFQGEAEAFF. DNA for the CDR3: TGTGCCAGCAGCTTCCAGGGGGAGGCTGAAGCTTTCTTT.

This clonotype was seen a few times. This sequence joins TRBV12-3 or TRBV12-4 and TRBJ2-1; D not certain. Trimming cost V 2 bases and J 4 bases, with 9 bases left between them. The CDR3 runs 14 residues. The chain's CDR3 is CASSLSSMYNEQFF. CDR3 nucleotide sequence: TGTGCCAGCAGTTTATCTTCTATGTACAATGAGCAGTTCTTC.

This clonotype was seen only a few times. The rearrangement joins TRBV6-5 to TRBJ1-1, with TRBD1 identical over 7 bases. The length of the CDR3 is 13 residues. The germline gives CDR1 MNHEY, CDR2 SVGAGI. With 2 bases clipped from V and 3 bases from J, the junction kept 0 bases outside the gene matches. The CDR3 bases are TGTGCCAGCAGTTACCAGGGGGACACTGAAGCTTTCTTT. Translating it yields CASSYQGDTEAFF.

This clonotype was seen more than once but under ten times. The chain joins TRBV2 to TRBJ1-1; TRBD1 might be the D (5 bases). V shed 5 bases and J shed 5 bases, with 9 bases lying between them. CDR3 size: 12 residues. CDR1 and CDR2 from the germline V gene are SNHLY and FYNNEI. The CDR3 DNA reads as TGTGCCAGCAGTCCCAGGGAAACTGAAGCTTTCTTT. The encoded protein is CASSPRETEAFF.

This clonotype was observed a handful of times. The genes are TRBV7-2 and TRBJ2-5, with D unresolved. V was pared by 5 bases and J by 1 base, with 11 bases between. There are 14 residues in the CDR3. CDR1 is SGHTA, CDR2 FQGNSA, per germline. DNA of the CDR3: TGTGCCAGCAGCAACCCGACGTTCCAAGAGACCCAGTACTTC. Amino acids: CASSNPTFQETQYF.

This chain uses TRBV4-2 with TRBJ1-1; no firm D call. V was clipped by 0 bases and J by 10 bases, with 9 bases between them. Germline CDR1 LGHNA, CDR2 YNFKEQ. This CDR3 has 12 residues. The CDR3 loop reads CASSQDGVGAFF. For the CDR3, the DNA is TGTGCCAGCAGCCAAGACGGAGTGGGAGCTTTCTTT.

The sample holds a few counts of this clonotype. The chain employs TRBV20-1 and TRBJ2-4; 7 nucleotides match TRBD2. Germline lookup yields CDR1 DFQATT and CDR2 SNEGSKA (reference sequence). The J segment lost 0 bases and the V segment lost 1 base, leaving 9 bases of the junction unmatched. This CDR3 contains 17 residues. CDR3 protein: CSARGWDYVEAKNIQYF. CDR3 coding DNA: TGCAGTGCTAGAGGTTGGGACTATGTGGAAGCCAAAAACATTCAGTACTTC.

This clonotype was counted a single time. The chain uses TRBV12-3 or TRBV12-4 and TRBJ1-2, with 7 bases aligning to TRBD1. This CDR3 region has 12 residues. Germline trimming cut 8 bases from V and 5 bases from J; bases unmatched to any gene: 5. The CDR3 DNA reads TGTGCCAGCTGGGACAGCGGGTATGGCTACACCTTC. Encoded protein: CASWDSGYGYTF.

This clonotype was seen more than once but under ten times. The chain couples TRBV4-1 to TRBJ2-5; D is perhaps TRBD1 (5 bases). Trimming removed 1 base from V and 4 bases from J, with 16 bases in between. The CDR3 loop spans 16 amino acids. The V gene's germline CDR1 is MGHRA and CDR2 YSYEKL. CDR3 DNA sequence: TGCGCCAGCAGCCAAGCGGGTACAGGAAGGAGAGAGACCCAGTACTTC. Translation: CASSQAGTGRRETQYF.

The CDR3 sequence: CSATGQGGNSPLHF. CDR3 coding DNA: TGCAGTGCGACGGGACAGGGGGGCAATTCACCCCTCCACTTT. The V gene is TRBV20-1, the J gene TRBJ1-6; TRBD1 aligns across 11 bases. The CDR3 consists of 14 residues. Germline V CDR1 and CDR2: DFQATT, SNEGSKA (reference sequence). V dropped 6 bases and J dropped 7; count of bases not matched to a gene: 5.

A few counts support this clonotype. The chain has TRBV12-3 or TRBV12-4 and TRBJ2-7; 8 bases match TRBD1. Trimming at V came to 6 bases and at J to 3 bases, leaving 13 bases not matched to a gene. This CDR3 contains 16 residues. CDR3 loop: CASSPGQALRNYEQYF. CDR3 DNA sequence: TGTGCCAGCAGCCCGGGACAGGCCCTGCGAAACTACGAGCAGTACTTC.

J is TRBJ2-2 and V is TRBV6-6; 9 bases match TRBD1. The J segment lost 4 bases and the V segment lost 11 bases, leaving 8 bases of the junction unmatched. The CDR3 is made up of 14 amino acids. The germline V gene has CDR1 MNHNY and CDR2 SVGAGI (reference sequence). The CDR3 protein is CAGAGQGTTGELFF. The CDR3 region has the DNA TGTGCCGGTGCGGGACAGGGAACCACCGGGGAGCTGTTTTTT.

The V call is TRBV12-3 or TRBV12-4, the J call TRBJ2-7; TRBD1 agrees at 7 bases. The CDR3 contains 13 residues. J lost 7 bases, V lost 4 bases, and 7 bases had no gene match. CDR3 protein: CASSYRGPGEQYF. The CDR3 DNA reads TGTGCCAGCAGTTACAGGGGCCCCGGAGAGCAGTACTTC.

This clonotype appeared a few times. This chain links TRBV7-9 with TRBJ2-7; 8 bases are shared with TRBD2. There are 14 residues in the CDR3. Losses at the gene ends were 1 base for V and 5 bases for J; bases not matched to a gene: 4. In germline, CDR1 is SEHNR, CDR2 FQNEAQ (reference sequence). Written as DNA, the CDR3 is TGTGCCAGCAGCTTAGGAGTCGGGGGGGACGAGCAGTACTTC. This translates into CASSLGVGGDEQYF.

V and J are TRBV2 and TRBJ2-7, with 8 bases aligning to TRBD2. The V segment lost 7 bases and the J segment 3 bases; nucleotides outside the gene matches: 14. There are 16 residues in the CDR3. Germline CDR1 SNHLY, CDR2 FYNNEI. CDR3 sequence reads: CASTTPGLVPLYEQYF. CDR3 in DNA: TGTGCCAGCACGACCCCGGGACTAGTCCCGCTCTACGAGCAGTACTTC.

This clonotype appeared a few times. This chain uses TRBV29-1 with TRBJ2-5; D unclear. The germline CDR1 and CDR2 sequences are SQVTM and ANQGSEA. This CDR3 comprises 15 residues. The germline V and J ends were trimmed by 3 bases and 2 bases, with 16 bases remaining between them. The CDR3: CSVEALRQYQETQYF. The CDR3 DNA follows: TGCAGCGTTGAGGCCCTCCGGCAGTATCAAGAGACCCAGTACTTC.

The table lists this clonotype with a few counts. The chain uses TRBV3-1 and TRBJ2-3; 11 bases are shared with TRBD2. In germline, CDR1 is LGHDT, CDR2 YNNKEL (reference sequence). Trimming at V came to 4 bases and at J to 4 bases, leaving 1 base not matched to a gene. The CDR3 totals 14 residues. CDR3 nucleotide sequence: TGTGCCAGCAGCCGGGGACTAGCGGCAGATACGCAGTATTTT. This encodes CASSRGLAADTQYF.

The gene calls are TRBV4-1 and TRBJ2-7; TRBD1 is a possible D gene (5 bases). The CDR3 is made up of 13 amino acids. The germline gives CDR1 MGHRA, CDR2 YSYEKL. Trimming removed 3 bases at V and 3 bases at J, with 9 bases between. The CDR3 region is CASSHSQVYEQYF. For the CDR3, the DNA is TGCGCCAGCAGCCACTCACAGGTCTACGAGCAGTACTTC.

This clonotype was counted only a few times. J is TRBJ2-1 and V is TRBV12-3 or TRBV12-4; 8 bases map to TRBD2. J lost 5 bases, V lost 5 bases, and 11 bases had no gene match. This CDR3 is built from 16 residues. CDR3 sequence reads: CASSPPRGGRHNEQFF. CDR3 nucleotides: TGTGCCAGCAGTCCTCCCCGGGGGGGGCGTCACAATGAGCAGTTCTTC.

The V call is TRBV6-5, the J call TRBJ2-7, with D perhaps TRBD2 (6 bases). Trimming removed 5 bases from V and 3 bases from J, with 17 bases in between. The CDR3 is 15 amino acids. Germline CDR1 and CDR2: MNHEY and SVGAGI. The CDR3 sequence: CASSEPGLSGYEQYF. The CDR3, as DNA: TGTGCCAGCAGTGAACCGGGACTCTCTGGCTACGAGCAGTACTTC.